The sequence of this T cell receptor (beta chain) was determined in a study of response to subunit inactivated influenza vaccine. TCRdb re-derived calls from the RT-PCR reads in MiXCR, one entry per CDR3 protein. The sample has some 570,000 distinct CDR3 sequences; roughly 12% are singletons. The sample holds a few counts of this clonotype. CDR1 and CDR2 from the germline V gene are MNHEY and SMNVEV (reference sequence). V lost 7 bases and J lost 6; bases outside the gene matches: 8. CDR3 length: 15 amino acids. These data were also reused for a study on T cells expressing NK-cell markers. That publication notes: Generation of TCR beta cDNA was performed by 5'RACE template switching incorporating UMIs. Sorting in several experiments was restricted by an anti-gamma-delta TCR antibody to alpha-beta TCR T cells.

Sample: PBMCs from blood, taken on the day of vaccination. The gene calls are TRBV27 and TRBJ2-1; 11 bases align to TRBD2. The source is a man over 45 who received an inactivated influenza vaccine. CDR3 nucleotides: TGTGCCAGCACCCCCGGGACTAGCGGTACCAATGAGCAGTTCTTC. Residues: CASTPGTSGTNEQFF.